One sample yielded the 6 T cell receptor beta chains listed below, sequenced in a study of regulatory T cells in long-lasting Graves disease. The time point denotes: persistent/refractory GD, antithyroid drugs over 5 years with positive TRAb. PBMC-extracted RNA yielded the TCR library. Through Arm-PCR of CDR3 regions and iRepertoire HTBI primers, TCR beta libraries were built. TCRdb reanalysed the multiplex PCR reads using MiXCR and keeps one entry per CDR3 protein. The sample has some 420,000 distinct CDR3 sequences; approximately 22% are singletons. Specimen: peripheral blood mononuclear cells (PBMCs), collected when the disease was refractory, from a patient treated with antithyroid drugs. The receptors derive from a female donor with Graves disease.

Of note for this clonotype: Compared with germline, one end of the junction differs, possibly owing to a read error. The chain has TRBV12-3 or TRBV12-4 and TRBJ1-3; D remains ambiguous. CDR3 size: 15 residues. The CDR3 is CASSLQPHSGSTIYF. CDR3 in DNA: TGTGCCAGCAGTCTTCAGCCACACTCTGGAAGCACCATATATTTT.

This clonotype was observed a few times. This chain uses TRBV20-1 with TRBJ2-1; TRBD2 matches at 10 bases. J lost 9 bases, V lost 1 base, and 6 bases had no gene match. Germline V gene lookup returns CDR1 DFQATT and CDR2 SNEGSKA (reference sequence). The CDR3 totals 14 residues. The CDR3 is CSARVLAGAGEQFF. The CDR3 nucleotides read TGCAGTGCTAGAGTCCTAGCGGGAGCGGGTGAGCAGTTCTTC.

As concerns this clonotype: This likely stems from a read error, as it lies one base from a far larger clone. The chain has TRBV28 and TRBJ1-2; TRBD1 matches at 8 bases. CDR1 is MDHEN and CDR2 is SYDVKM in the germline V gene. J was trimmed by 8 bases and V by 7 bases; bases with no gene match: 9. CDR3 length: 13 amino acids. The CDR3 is CASNPQGARGYTF. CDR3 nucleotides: TGTGCCAGCAACCCCCAGGGGGCGCGGGGCTACACCTTC.

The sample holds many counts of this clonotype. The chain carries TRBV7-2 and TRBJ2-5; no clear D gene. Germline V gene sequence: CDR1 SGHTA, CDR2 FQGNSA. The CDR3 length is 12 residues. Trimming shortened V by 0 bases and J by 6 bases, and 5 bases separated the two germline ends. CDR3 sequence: CASSLASQTQYF. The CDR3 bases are TGTGCCAGCAGCTTAGCTTCCCAGACCCAGTACTTC.

This CDR3 is CASSRADGQSTEAFF. CDR3 in DNA: TGCGCCAGCAGCCGAGCTGACGGACAGTCCACTGAAGCTTTCTTT. The rearrangement links TRBV4-1 to TRBJ1-1; D is perhaps TRBD1 (6 bases). Germline-derived CDR1 and CDR2 are MGHRA and YSYEKL. The V and J ends lost 4 bases and 4 bases respectively, with 16 bases between them. The CDR3 has 15 residues.

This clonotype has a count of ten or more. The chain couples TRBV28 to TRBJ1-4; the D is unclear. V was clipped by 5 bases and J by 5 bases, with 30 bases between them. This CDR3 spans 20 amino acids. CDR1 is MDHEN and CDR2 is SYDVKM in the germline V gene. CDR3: CASSRSSLRGVGRENEKLFF. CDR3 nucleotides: TGTGCCAGCAGTCGTTCCTCTTTGCGCGGGGTCGGGAGGGAAAATGAAAAACTGTTTTTT.